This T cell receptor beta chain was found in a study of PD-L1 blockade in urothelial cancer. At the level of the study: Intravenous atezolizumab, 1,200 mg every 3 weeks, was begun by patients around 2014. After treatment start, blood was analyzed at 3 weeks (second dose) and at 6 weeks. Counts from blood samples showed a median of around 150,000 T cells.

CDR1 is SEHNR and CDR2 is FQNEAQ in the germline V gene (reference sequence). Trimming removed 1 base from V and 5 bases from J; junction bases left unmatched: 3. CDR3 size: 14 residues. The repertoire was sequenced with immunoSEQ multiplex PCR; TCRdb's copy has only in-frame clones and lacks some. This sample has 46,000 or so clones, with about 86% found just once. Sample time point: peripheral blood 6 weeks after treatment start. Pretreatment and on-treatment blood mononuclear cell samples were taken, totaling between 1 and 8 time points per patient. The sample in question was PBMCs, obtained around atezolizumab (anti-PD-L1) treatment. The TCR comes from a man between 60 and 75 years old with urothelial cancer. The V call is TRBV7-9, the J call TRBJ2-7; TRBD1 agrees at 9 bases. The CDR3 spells CASSLGTGVDEQYF. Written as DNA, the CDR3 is TGTGCCAGCAGCTTAGGGACAGGGGTCGACGAGCAGTACTTC.